This passage covers 26 T cell receptor beta chains from one sample sequenced in a study of beta chain features in type 1 diabetes (dated by TCRdb to 2016 to 2018). Libraries came from the immunoSEQ multiplex PCR assay. All of the isolated RNA was reverse transcribed with the High Capacity cDNA Reverse Transcription Kit, so expressed TCRB transcripts were sequenced. The immuneACCESS repertoire file appears here via TCRdb, limited to in-frame rearrangements. These files lack a portion of the clones; in checked studies, under half of the deficit traces to unresolved V genes, and the cause of the others is not known. The sample data list about 150,000 clones, and more than 9% of these were observed just once. Clones ranked in the top ten supply 1% to 1.5% of the sample. Sequenced input: naive CD4+ T cells from blood. Sample cell subset or site, as interpreted from the label and publication: true naive CD4+ T cells. The source of these receptors is a man between 18 and 35 years old in good health.

The chain joins TRBV4-3 to TRBJ2-5; D is perhaps TRBD2 (6 bases). Germline loops: CDR1 LGHNA, CDR2 YSLEER. Trimming shortened V by 3 bases and J by 6 bases, and 11 bases separated the two germline ends. The CDR3 covers 13 residues. Written as DNA, the CDR3 is TGCGCCAGCAGCCAGGGGGGTAGGAAGACCCAGTACTTC. As protein: CASSQGGRKTQYF.

This clone was observed a handful of times. The genes are TRBV28 and TRBJ1-4; unclear D gene. The CDR3 consists of 14 residues. In germline, CDR1 is MDHEN, CDR2 SYDVKM. V lost 7 bases and J lost 4, with 13 bases in between. In DNA, the CDR3 is TGTGCCAGCAAAGTTGGAGGAGATAATGAAAAACTGTTTTTT. This gives the protein CASKVGGDNEKLFF.

The V and J genes are TRBV28 and TRBJ2-7; 11 bases are shared with TRBD1. Per the germline V gene, CDR1 is MDHEN and CDR2 is SYDVKM. This CDR3 is built from 15 residues. The trim removed 6 bases at V and 3 bases at J, leaving 7 bases unmatched. CDR3 nucleotides: TGTGCCAGCAGCGGTCCGGGACAGGGGGTCTACGAGCAGTACTTC. Translated, it gives CASSGPGQGVYEQYF. Combining the CDR3 with reference TRBV28 and TRBJ2-7 gives the whole variable domain DVKVTQSSRYLVKRTGEKVFLECVQDMDHENMFWYRQDPGLGLRLIYFSYDVKMKEKGDIPEGYSVSREKKERFSLILESASTNQTSMYLCASSGPGQGVYEQYFGPGTRLTVT.

This clone occurred a few times. The V gene is TRBV9, the J gene TRBJ2-1; D uncertain. The V gene lost 0 bases and the J gene lost 9 bases, with 10 bases spanning the gap. The CDR3 extends over 13 amino acids. From germline, CDR1 is SGDLS and CDR2 YYNGEE. CDR3 coding DNA: TGTGCCAGCAGCGTAGGCCACACGTCTGAGCAGTTCTTC. Amino acid sequence: CASSVGHTSEQFF.

The chain uses TRBV6-5 and TRBJ2-5; 7 bases agree with TRBD1. The germline V gene has CDR1 MNHEY and CDR2 SVGAGI. This CDR3 contains 14 residues. The ends lost 6 bases at V and 5 bases at J; junction bases unmatched: 9. CDR3 in amino acids: CASRRTGGWETQYF. The CDR3 coding sequence is TGTGCCAGCAGGAGGACAGGCGGGTGGGAGACCCAGTACTTC.

Only a few counts were recorded for this clone. The CDR3: CASSSSGGPVNEQFF. The CDR3, as DNA: TGTGCCAGCAGCTCTAGCGGGGGGCCGGTGAATGAGCAGTTCTTC. The chain uses TRBV10-3 and TRBJ2-1; 11 nucleotides agree with TRBD2. Germline V gene data show CDR1 as ENHRY and CDR2 as SYGVKD. The CDR3 is 15 residues long. V shed 10 bases and J 7 bases; nucleotides not matched to a gene: 12.

In this sample, this clone turned up a few times. This sequence joins TRBV7-2 and TRBJ1-2; D call uncertain. The CDR3 covers 14 residues. Germline CDR1 is SGHTA and CDR2 is FQGNSA. The V end lost 0 bases, the J end lost 3 bases, and 8 bases lay between the germline ends. CDR3 sequence: CASSLARADYGYTF. For the CDR3, the DNA is TGTGCCAGCAGCTTAGCGAGGGCAGACTATGGCTACACCTTC.

The chain links TRBV7-8 to TRBJ2-7; no clear D gene. Looked up from germline, CDR1 is SGHVS and CDR2 is FQNEAQ. V lost 2 bases and J lost 6, with 8 bases in between. CDR3 length: 12 residues. The CDR3, as DNA: TGTGCCAGCAGCTTATCCAGTACCGAGCAGTACTTC. Translated: CASSLSSTEQYF.

Many counts were recorded for this clone. The genes are TRBV13 and TRBJ2-7; TRBD1 matches at 7 bases. Germline V lookup: CDR1 PRHDT, CDR2 FYEKMQ (reference sequence). The CDR3 length is 14 residues. J gave up 7 bases and V 4 bases, and 10 bases lay outside the gene matches. CDR3 DNA sequence: TGTGCCAGCAGCTCGACCGACAGGGCTGGGGAGCAGTACTTC. It is translated as CASSSTDRAGEQYF.

The chain joins TRBV4-1 to TRBJ2-7; TRBD2 aligns across 10 bases. The V gene's germline CDR1 is MGHRA and CDR2 YSYEKL. The CDR3 totals 16 residues. V lost 1 base, J lost 2 bases, and 5 bases stayed unmatched. CDR3 protein: CASSQGSSGGAYEQYF. In DNA, the CDR3 is TGCGCCAGCAGCCAAGGTTCCAGCGGGGGGGCCTACGAGCAGTACTTC.

This clone was seen at least ten times. The rearrangement uses TRBV4-2 and TRBJ2-7, with 9 bases fitting TRBD1. The CDR3 sequence is 15 residues long. Germline CDR1 is LGHNA and CDR2 is YNFKEQ. V shed 2 bases and J 5 bases; nucleotides not matched to a gene: 7. Here the CDR3 reads CASSQLGQGPHEQYF. As DNA, the CDR3 is TGTGCCAGCAGCCAACTGGGACAGGGCCCCCACGAGCAGTACTTC.

The rearrangement joins TRBV5-4 to TRBJ2-2, with 8 bases identical to TRBD2. V was clipped by 2 bases and J by 1 base; unmatched bases: 4. The CDR3 runs 16 residues. CDR1 and CDR2 from the germline V gene are SGHNT and YYREEE (reference sequence). Here the CDR3 reads CASSLAGAWNTGELFF. The CDR3 DNA is TGTGCCAGCAGCTTAGCGGGGGCCTGGAACACCGGGGAGCTGTTTTTT. The entire variable domain, with the rest obtained from reference TRBV5-4 and TRBJ2-2, is as follows: ETGVTQSPTHLIKTRGQQVTLRCSSQSGHNTVSWYQQALGQGPQFIFQYYREEENGRGNFPPRFSGLQFPNYSSELNVNALELDDSALYLCASSLAGAWNTGELFFGEGSRLTVL.

In the case of this clone: This CDR3 is also generated by other DNA sequences in the sample. The chain is built from TRBV18 and TRBJ2-7, with 10 bases that match TRBD1. CDR3 length equals 15 residues. Germline V gene data show CDR1 as KGHSH and CDR2 as LQKENI. With V trimmed by 2 bases and J by 2 bases, 3 bases remained unmatched. The CDR3 loop is CASSPTGTGAYEQYF. The CDR3 region has the DNA TGTGCCAGCTCACCAACCGGGACAGGGGCCTACGAGCAGTACTTC.

The table lists this clone with many counts. This sequence joins TRBV15 and TRBJ2-1, with D perhaps TRBD2 (6 bases). Trimming shortened V by 1 base and J by 8 bases, and 21 bases separated the two germline ends. CDR1 and CDR2 from the germline V gene are LNHNV and YYDKDF (reference sequence). This CDR3 has 17 residues. The CDR3 DNA follows: TGTGCCACCAGCAGAGCCCTTGGAGGGCCCGGGTTAGATGAGCAGTTCTTC. Protein: CATSRALGGPGLDEQFF.

This clone was observed a few times. The chain has TRBV15 and TRBJ1-2; D call uncertain. The CDR3 contains 14 residues. V lost 0 bases and J 7 bases, leaving 12 bases between the germline ends. The V gene's germline CDR1 is LNHNV and CDR2 YYDKDF (reference sequence). The CDR3 DNA sequence: TGTGCCACCAGCAGAGAGGCAAATTTTGGTGGCTACACCTTC. It is translated as CATSREANFGGYTF.

This clone has just a few counts. The rearrangement joins TRBV11-2 to TRBJ2-7; the match to TRBD2 covers 11 bases. This CDR3 has 15 residues. Trimming removed 0 bases from V and 7 bases from J; junction bases left unmatched: 5. CDR1 is SGHAT, CDR2 FQNNGV, per germline. CDR3 coding DNA: TGTGCCAGCAGCTTAGAGTGGTCTAGCGGGGGGGAGCAGTACTTC. Its protein is CASSLEWSSGGEQYF.

This clone was seen only a few times. V usage is TRBV19 and J usage is TRBJ1-4; TRBD1 matches 7 bases. The V segment lost 6 bases and the J segment 6 bases; nucleotides outside the gene matches: 7. The CDR3 totals 14 residues. Germline CDR1 and CDR2: LNHDA and SQIVND (reference sequence). The CDR3 loop reads CASRSQGKHEKLFF. The CDR3 DNA is TGTGCCAGTAGATCACAGGGGAAGCATGAAAAACTGTTTTTT.

V usage is TRBV12-5 and J usage is TRBJ2-1; the D gene is possibly TRBD2 (6 bases). CDR3 length: 13 residues. Germline V gene sequence: CDR1 LGHNT, CDR2 FRNRAP. The ends were cut back, 4 bases at V and 5 bases at J, with 9 bases in the middle. CDR3 bases: TGTGCTAGTGGTTGGGGCGGGAACAATGAGCAGTTCTTC. Its translation: CASGWGGNNEQFF. The variable domain in full, with the rest retrieved from reference TRBV12-5 and TRBJ2-1, is DARVTQTPRHKVTEMGQEVTMRCQPILGHNTVFWYRQTMMQGLELLAYFRNRAPLDDSGMPKDRFSAEMPDATLATLKIQPSEPRDSAVYFCASGWGGNNEQFFGPGTRLTVL.

V usage is TRBV10-3 and J usage is TRBJ2-2; weak D call: TRBD1 (6 bases). Per the germline V gene, CDR1 is ENHRY and CDR2 is SYGVKD. The CDR3 is made up of 13 amino acids. Trimming left V 6 bases short and J 3 bases short, with 8 bases between. CDR3 residues: CAIRNRDTGELFF. DNA for the CDR3: TGTGCCATCAGAAACAGGGACACCGGGGAGCTGTTTTTT.

The chain's CDR3 is CASSTGDSGANVLTF. The CDR3 nucleotides are TGTGCCAGCAGTACGGGGGACTCTGGGGCCAACGTCCTGACTTTC. V and J are TRBV7-2 and TRBJ2-6, with a weak D call TRBD2 (6 bases). Trimming pared 6 bases from V and 0 bases from J, leaving 9 bases between. CDR3 length equals 15 residues. CDR1 SGHTA and CDR2 FQGNSA come from the germline V gene.

This chain connects TRBV7-9 to TRBJ2-2; no definite D call. In germline, CDR1 is SEHNR, CDR2 FQNEAQ (reference sequence). V gave up 4 bases and J gave up 3 bases, with 6 bases separating them. The CDR3 contains 13 residues. CDR3 bases: TGTGCCAGCAGCTATGTCGACACCGGGGAGCTGTTTTTT. Translated: CASSYVDTGELFF.

This clone showed up just a few times. V usage is TRBV5-1 and J usage is TRBJ2-1; weak D call: TRBD2 (6 bases). The V end lost 4 bases, the J end lost 7 bases, and 18 bases lay between the germline ends. Germline loops: CDR1 SGHRS, CDR2 YFSETQ. CDR3 length equals 15 residues. CDR3 in amino acids: CASSPEELGRNEQFF. Here the CDR3 DNA reads TGCGCCAGCAGCCCGGAGGAATTGGGGAGGAATGAGCAGTTCTTC.

This clone was seen more than once but under ten times. This sequence joins TRBV19 and TRBJ2-5; 9 bases map to TRBD1. This CDR3 comprises 15 residues. J gave up 5 bases and V 3 bases, and 7 bases lay outside the gene matches. Looked up from germline, CDR1 is LNHDA and CDR2 is SQIVND (reference sequence). The CDR3 region has the DNA TGTGCCAGTAGTATGGACAGGGGAGGCTTTGAGACCCAGTACTTC. Its protein product is CASSMDRGGFETQYF.

The V gene is TRBV27, the J gene TRBJ2-1; D is perhaps TRBD1 (5 bases). V dropped 3 bases and J dropped 6 bases, with 15 bases sitting between them. CDR3 length: 15 residues. In germline, CDR1 is MNHEY, CDR2 SMNVEV (reference sequence). The chain's CDR3 is CASSLSWGVGNEQFF. The CDR3 nucleotides are TGTGCCAGCAGTTTGTCGTGGGGCGTGGGCAATGAGCAGTTCTTC.

CDR3 in amino acids: CASSLGLSSYEQYF. In DNA, the CDR3 is TGTGCCAGCAGCTTGGGACTGAGCTCCTACGAGCAGTACTTC. This rearrangement joins TRBV5-6 to TRBJ2-7; D ambiguous. V lost 0 bases, J lost 0 bases, and 7 bases lay in between. CDR1 SGHDT and CDR2 YYEEEE come from the germline V gene. The CDR3 loop spans 14 amino acids.

The V and J genes are TRBV7-3 and TRBJ2-3, with D tentatively TRBD2 (7 bases). From germline, CDR1 is SGHTA and CDR2 FQGTGA. The germline V and J ends were trimmed by 5 bases and 0 bases, with 18 bases remaining between them. The CDR3 covers 17 residues. DNA for the CDR3: TGTGCCAGCAGCCCAGAGGGGGGGAGGACTAGCACAGATACGCAGTATTTT. It specifies CASSPEGGRTSTDTQYF. Looking up the rest from reference TRBV7-3 and TRBJ2-3 gives the full variable domain: GAGVSQTPSNKVTEKGKYVELRCDPISGHTALYWYRQSLGQGPEFLIYFQGTGAADDSGLPNDRFFAVRPEGSVSTLKIQRTERGDSAVYLCASSPEGGRTSTDTQYFGPGTRLTVL.